These 32 T cell receptor beta chains were all obtained from the same sample, sequenced in a study of T-cell memory formation after mild COVID-19. From the 5' RACE reads, TCRdb called clonotypes with MiXCR, one entry per CDR3 protein. The sample consists of 270,000 or so distinct CDR3 sequences, about 20% of them appearing once. Sequenced: PBMCs or a T cell subset sorted from them (not recorded which). The receptors were gathered from a man aged 18 to 29 who had mild COVID-19 (a few samples of this study predate the infection). Cell type and time point are not known.

This clonotype was found a few times. The chain couples TRBV4-2 to TRBJ2-1, with 9 bases that match TRBD2. This CDR3 has 18 residues. V shed 0 bases and J 9 bases; nucleotides not matched to a gene: 15. The germline V gene has CDR1 LGHNA and CDR2 YNFKEQ. CDR3 sequence: CASSQDTGSGGLITEQFF. The CDR3 DNA sequence: TGTGCCAGCAGCCAAGATACCGGTAGCGGGGGATTGATAACTGAGCAGTTCTTC.

The chain has TRBV4-1 and TRBJ1-1, with D unresolved. The germline CDR1 and CDR2 sequences are MGHRA and YSYEKL. CDR3 length: 14 amino acids. The V gene lost 1 base and the J gene lost 5 bases, with 11 bases spanning the gap. The CDR3 DNA reads as TGCGCCAGCAGCCAAGCGGCAGGTTGGACTGAAGCTTTCTTT. Amino acids: CASSQAAGWTEAFF.

The chain carries TRBV27 and TRBJ2-3; D is possibly TRBD1 (5 bases). Germline V gene lookup returns CDR1 MNHEY and CDR2 SMNVEV (reference sequence). V was cut by 3 bases and J by 0 bases, with 10 bases left in between. This CDR3 spans 15 amino acids. CDR3 sequence: CASSFFPGSTDTQYF. CDR3 sequence (DNA): TGTGCCAGCAGTTTCTTCCCAGGGAGCACAGATACGCAGTATTTT.

The chain joins TRBV28 to TRBJ2-3; TRBD1 or TRBD2 may be the D gene (5 bases each). Trimming left V 5 bases short and J 2 bases short, with 14 bases between. Germline values: CDR1 MDHEN, CDR2 SYDVKM. CDR3 length: 15 amino acids. In nucleotides, the CDR3 is TGTGCCAGCAGTGAGGGCCAGGGCCTCACAGATACGCAGTATTTT. It yields the protein CASSEGQGLTDTQYF.

The chain recombines TRBV7-9 with TRBJ2-2; 9 positions agree with TRBD2. The trim removed 9 bases at V and 0 bases at J, leaving 8 bases unmatched. Looked up from germline, CDR1 is SEHNR and CDR2 is FQNEAQ (reference sequence). The CDR3 length is 16 residues. CDR3 DNA sequence: TGTGCCAGATTTCTAGCGGGGACCGCGAACACCGGGGAGCTGTTTTTT. Protein product: CARFLAGTANTGELFF.

The rearrangement joins TRBV18 to TRBJ1-6; TRBD1 matches at 8 bases. The trim removed 3 bases at V and 9 bases at J, leaving 4 bases unmatched. From germline, CDR1 is KGHSH and CDR2 LQKENI. The CDR3 sequence is 14 residues long. CDR3: CASSPEQGVSPLHF. The CDR3 coding sequence is TGTGCCAGCTCACCCGAACAGGGGGTTTCACCCCTCCACTTT.

The genes are TRBV14 and TRBJ2-2; a weak D match, TRBD1 (5 bases). CDR1 is SGHDN and CDR2 is FVKESK in the germline V gene. This CDR3 has 18 amino acids. V was clipped by 4 bases and J by 2 bases, with 20 bases between them. Here the CDR3 DNA reads TGTGCCAGCAGCCCGGCCTCGGATTTGGGGCTTAACACCGGGGAGCTGTTTTTT. Residues: CASSPASDLGLNTGELFF.

The V and J genes are TRBV4-3 and TRBJ2-3; TRBD2 matches at 14 bases. Germline values: CDR1 LGHNA, CDR2 YSLEER. CDR3 size: 16 residues. Losses at the gene ends were 0 bases for V and 7 bases for J; bases not matched to a gene: 3. In DNA, the CDR3 is TGCGCCAGCAGCCAAGACGGGACTAGCGGGGGTAATACGCAGTATTTT. Its translation: CASSQDGTSGGNTQYF.

In this sample, this clonotype turned up a few times. The chain links TRBV4-1 to TRBJ1-5, with TRBD1 as a possible D gene (6 bases). The CDR3 contains 14 residues. V lost 8 bases to trimming and J lost 6 bases, with 17 bases between them. From germline, CDR1 is MGHRA and CDR2 YSYEKL. The CDR3 sequence is CASRVNQGIQPQHF. In DNA form, the CDR3 reads TGCGCCAGCCGCGTAAATCAGGGGATTCAGCCCCAGCATTTT.

This clonotype was found a few times. J is TRBJ2-5 and V is TRBV12-5; D possibly uses TRBD1 or TRBD2 (5 bases each). Germline assignment: CDR1 LGHNT and CDR2 FRNRAP. The CDR3 sequence is 14 residues long. V dropped 6 bases and J dropped 0 bases, with 11 bases sitting between them. CDR3 DNA sequence: TGTGCTAGTGGCCCCAGGGAGTACCAAGAGACCCAGTACTTC. Protein sequence: CASGPREYQETQYF.

This rearrangement joins TRBV12-3 or TRBV12-4 to TRBJ2-3; 9 bases line up with TRBD1. Losses at the gene ends were 6 bases for V and 6 bases for J; bases not matched to a gene: 7. The CDR3 has 14 residues. As DNA, the CDR3 is TGTGCCAGCAGGCCGGGACAGGGTGGCGATACGCAGTATTTT. This encodes CASRPGQGGDTQYF.

The chain couples TRBV7-2 to TRBJ2-7; D call uncertain. V was shortened by 4 bases and J by 7 bases, with 17 bases between the two germline ends. Germline V gene data show CDR1 as SGHTA and CDR2 as FQGNSA. The CDR3 sequence is 14 residues long. CDR3 region: CASSSDAIFKEQYV. CDR3 DNA: TGTGCCAGCAGCTCAGATGCCATCTTCAAGGAGCAGTACGTC.

The rearrangement uses TRBV4-3 and TRBJ2-1, with TRBD1 matching 9 bases. The germline gives CDR1 LGHNA, CDR2 YSLEER. Unmatched junction bases numbered 4, after V lost 3 bases and J lost 4 bases. The CDR3 length is 15 residues. The CDR3 region is CASSQRDRDYNEQFF. The CDR3 DNA sequence: TGCGCCAGCAGCCAGCGGGACAGGGATTACAATGAGCAGTTCTTC.

This sequence joins TRBV7-3 and TRBJ2-1; D is unresolved. Germline lookup yields CDR1 SGHTA and CDR2 FQGTGA. The CDR3 is 14 amino acids. Deletions cut 5 bases from V and 3 bases from J, with 11 bases between. CDR3 nucleotides: TGTGCCAGCAGCCCTGGAGAGTACTACAATGAGCAGTTCTTC. Residues: CASSPGEYYNEQFF.

V is TRBV30 and J is TRBJ1-6; unclear D gene. The V end lost 1 base, the J end lost 0 bases, and 10 bases lay between the germline ends. The CDR3 extends over 16 amino acids. CDR1 is GTSNPN and CDR2 is SVGIG in the germline V gene (reference sequence). In DNA form, the CDR3 reads TGTGCCTGGAGTGCGACCTCGAGCTCCTATAATTCACCCCTCCACTTT. This codes for CAWSATSSSYNSPLHF.

The genes are TRBV3-1 and TRBJ2-7; D gene uncertain. V lost 0 bases and J lost 1, with 7 bases in between. Germline assignment: CDR1 LGHDT and CDR2 YNNKEL (reference sequence). This CDR3 region has 14 residues. The CDR3 loop reads CASSQEARSYEQYF. CDR3 bases: TGTGCCAGCAGCCAAGAGGCCAGATCCTACGAGCAGTACTTC.

There are many counts of this clonotype. This sequence joins TRBV28 and TRBJ1-3; D remains ambiguous. The CDR3 spans 16 residues. The V and J ends lost 3 bases and 0 bases respectively, with 12 bases between them. The germline V gene has CDR1 MDHEN and CDR2 SYDVKM. Written as DNA, the CDR3 is TGTGCCAGCAGTTTCTTTGGGTTGAGCTCTGGAAACACCATATATTTT. It yields the protein CASSFFGLSSGNTIYF.

This clonotype was counted ten times or more. The rearrangement uses TRBV9 and TRBJ1-2; D call uncertain. This CDR3 has 16 residues. The germline CDR1 and CDR2 sequences are SGDLS and YYNGEE. Trimming shortened V by 0 bases and J by 5 bases, and 17 bases separated the two germline ends. This chain's CDR3 is CASSVEYPEGRYGYTF. CDR3 DNA: TGTGCCAGCAGCGTAGAATATCCGGAGGGCCGTTATGGCTACACCTTC.

V is TRBV6-1 and J is TRBJ1-1; D gene uncertain. The CDR3 has 13 amino acids. Trimming removed 7 bases from V and 5 bases from J, with 14 bases in between. Germline values: CDR1 MNHNS, CDR2 SASEGT. DNA for the CDR3: TGTGCCAGCAACCCACGGGAGGGTACTGAAGCTTTCTTT. Translated, it gives CASNPREGTEAFF.

In this sample, this clonotype turned up many times. This chain links TRBV28 with TRBJ2-5, with TRBD2 as a possible D gene (5 bases). This CDR3 is 12 amino acids long. Trimming stripped 5 bases from V and 10 bases from J, with 14 bases between. Per germline, CDR1 MDHEN and CDR2 SYDVKM. The CDR3 here is CASSPSGPHQYF. DNA of the CDR3: TGTGCCAGCAGTCCGAGCGGACCACACCAGTACTTC.

This clonotype was counted only a few times. For the CDR3, the DNA is TGTGCCAGCAGCTCGTACAGGGGGGGGGACACAGATACGCAGTATTTT. This translates into CASSSYRGGDTDTQYF. This chain uses TRBV7-8 with TRBJ2-3, with D tentatively TRBD1 (8 bases). The CDR3 sequence is 16 residues long. V was clipped by 4 bases and J by 2 bases, with 16 bases between them. Germline CDR1 is SGHVS and CDR2 is FQNEAQ. Complete variable domain (other parts from reference TRBV7-8 and TRBJ2-3): GAGVSQSPRYKVAKRGQDVALRCDPISGHVSLFWYQQALGQGPEFLTYFQNEAQLDKSGLPSDRFFAERPEGSVSTLKIQRTQQEDSAVYLCASSSYRGGDTDTQYFGPGTRLTVL.

There are a few counts of this clonotype. The V call is TRBV6-5, the J call TRBJ1-1, with D possibly being TRBD1 (6 bases). CDR1 is MNHEY and CDR2 is SVGAGI in the germline V gene. This CDR3 region has 13 residues. The V gene lost 7 bases and the J gene lost 11 bases, with 20 bases spanning the gap. The CDR3 loop reads CASTPAGVRIAFF. CDR3 bases: TGTGCCAGCACCCCGGCAGGGGTCCGGATTGCTTTCTTT.

This clonotype was seen ten or more times. The chain couples TRBV7-3 to TRBJ2-5, with D unclear. The CDR3 totals 14 residues. CDR1 and CDR2 from the germline V gene are SGHTA and FQGTGA. Deletions cut 5 bases from V and 1 base from J, with 11 bases between. The CDR3: CASSTDGSQETQYF. CDR3 nucleotides: TGTGCCAGCAGCACGGACGGATCCCAAGAGACCCAGTACTTC.

In its sample, this clonotype was seen a few times. V is TRBV5-4 and J is TRBJ2-5; tentatively, D is TRBD1 (6 bases). CDR3 length equals 15 residues. Trimming took off 4 bases at V and 2 bases at J, with 15 bases between the two ends. CDR1 and CDR2 from the germline V gene are SGHNT and YYREEE (reference sequence). The CDR3 region is CASSPTGIGQETQYF. The DNA of the CDR3 is TGTGCCAGCAGCCCCACAGGGATAGGTCAAGAGACCCAGTACTTC.

This rearrangement joins TRBV7-9 to TRBJ2-1; TRBD1 agrees at 11 bases. The CDR3 is 15 amino acids. CDR1 is SEHNR and CDR2 is FQNEAQ in the germline V gene (reference sequence). V trimming: 5 bases; J trimming: 5 bases; junction bases outside the gene matches: 5. In nucleotides, the CDR3 is TGTGCCAGCAGCCGAGGACAGGGGGCCCACAATGAGCAGTTCTTC. Translated: CASSRGQGAHNEQFF.

This clonotype appeared a few times. The chain combines TRBV19 with TRBJ2-7; 10 bases fit TRBD2. V was pared by 11 bases and J by 6 bases, with 10 bases of the junction left unmatched. Germline CDR1 reads LNHDA; CDR2 reads SQIVND (reference sequence). The CDR3 covers 13 residues. The CDR3 loop reads CASSGTSESEQYF. DNA for the CDR3: TGTGCCTCTTCCGGGACTAGCGAATCCGAGCAGTACTTC.

This sequence joins TRBV9 and TRBJ2-2, with 7 bases aligning to TRBD2. Looked up from germline, CDR1 is SGDLS and CDR2 is YYNGEE. Trimming took 7 bases from V and 3 from J; bases not matched to a gene: 3. This CDR3 contains 13 residues. CDR3 protein: CASGGGYTGELFF. The DNA of the CDR3 is TGTGCCAGCGGCGGGGGTTACACCGGGGAGCTGTTTTTT.

This clonotype was recorded many times. The chain links TRBV5-5 to TRBJ2-4; D remains ambiguous. The CDR3 extends over 14 amino acids. The V and J ends lost 0 bases and 0 bases respectively, with 4 bases between them. The germline gives CDR1 SGHKS, CDR2 YYEKEE (reference sequence). The CDR3 is CASSLGVAKNIQYF. DNA of the CDR3: TGTGCCAGCAGCTTGGGTGTAGCCAAAAACATTCAGTACTTC.

This clonotype occurred many times. The rearrangement joins TRBV24-1 to TRBJ2-2; tentative D call: TRBD2 (6 bases). Per the germline V gene, CDR1 is KGHDR and CDR2 is SFDVKD. V lost 4 bases and J 2 bases, leaving 7 bases between the germline ends. The CDR3 is 14 amino acids. CDR3 residues: CATSDGGNTGELFF. CDR3 nucleotides: TGTGCCACCAGTGACGGGGGAAACACCGGGGAGCTGTTTTTT.

CDR3 amino acids: CASSLRPSYEQYV. CDR3 sequence (DNA): TGTGCCAGCAGCTTACGGCCGAGCTACGAGCAGTACGTC. The rearrangement uses TRBV11-2 and TRBJ2-7; D uncertain. Germline CDR1 SGHAT, CDR2 FQNNGV. This CDR3 region has 13 residues. The V and J ends lost 2 bases and 3 bases respectively, with 8 bases between them.

J is TRBJ1-4 and V is TRBV7-9, with D uncertain. V was shortened by 3 bases and J by 1 base, with 12 bases between the two germline ends. Looked up from germline, CDR1 is SEHNR and CDR2 is FQNEAQ (reference sequence). The CDR3 has 16 amino acids. In nucleotides, the CDR3 is TGTGCCAGCAGCTTTGGAGGGCGCGGAACTAATGAAAAACTGTTTTTT. Translated, it gives CASSFGGRGTNEKLFF.

The genes are TRBV5-4 and TRBJ2-3; D perhaps matches TRBD2 (6 bases). The CDR3 is made up of 15 amino acids. V was trimmed by 4 bases and J by 0 bases, leaving 12 bases between them. Germline V lookup: CDR1 SGHNT, CDR2 YYREEE (reference sequence). This chain's CDR3 is CASSPPGTSTDTQYF. CDR3 in DNA: TGTGCCAGCAGCCCTCCCGGGACTAGCACAGATACGCAGTATTTT.